Listed below are T cell receptor beta chains from one sample, sequenced in a study of cytomegalovirus exposure and HLA in healthy donors. Produced via immunoSEQ multiplex PCR; TCRdb's table is partial and in-frame only. The data contain about 230,000 clones, approximately 84% of them singletons. The sample was PBMCs. All receptors come from a middle-aged woman in good health and CMV-seronegative. Each CDR3 is given with its conserved first and last residue. Fields, in order: clone size, CDR3 length, D gene, V gene, J gene, CDR3 DNA, CDR3 protein. A D gene is named only where the DNA matches it firmly. Expanded clones get a size class; other rows say once, few or many, or leave the size out.

>few|13|TRBD1|TRBV5-1|TRBJ1-1
TGCGCCAGCAGGACAGGGACGGGCAGGGAAGCTTTCTTT
CASRTGTGREAFF
>once|12|-|TRBV28|TRBJ2-1
TGTGCCAGCAGGCTAGCATACAATGAGCAGTTCTTC
CASRLAYNEQFF
>-|11|-|TRBV28|TRBJ2-7
TGTGCCAGCAGTTCGGGGGACGAGCAGTACTTC
CASSSGDEQYF
>-|15|-|TRBV29-1|TRBJ1-1
TGCAGCGTGGCCGGGACAATGATTATGAACACTGAAGCTTTCTTT
CSVAGTMIMNTEAFF
>-|12|-|TRBV7-9|TRBJ1-5
TGTGCCAGCAGGGGACTCAATCAGCCCCAACATTTT
CASRGLNQPQHF
>-|14|TRBD1|TRBV19|TRBJ1-6
TGTGCCAGTACCCACCAGGGGGTCAATTCACCCCTCCACTTT
CASTHQGVNSPLHF
>-|15|TRBD2|TRBV7-9|TRBJ2-7
TGTGCCAGCAGCTTAGACAACGGGGGGATCTACGAGCAGTACTTC
CASSLDNGGIYEQYF
>-|13|TRBD1|TRBV11-2|TRBJ2-5
TGTGCCAGCAGCCAGAGACAGGGGGAGACCCAGTACTTC
CASSQRQGETQYF
>-|13|TRBD1|TRBV27|TRBJ1-1
TGTGCCAGCAGTTGGGGACAGGGCACTGAAGCTTTCTTT
CASSWGQGTEAFF
>-|14|TRBD1|TRBV28|TRBJ1-6
TGTGCCAGCACCCGGACAGGGGACGTGGCACCCCTCCACTTT
CASTRTGDVAPLHF
>-|12|TRBD1|TRBV29-1|TRBJ2-3
TGCGCAGGGGACAGACTATCAGATACGCAGTATTTT
CAGDRLSDTQYF